The 5 T cell receptor beta chains given below trace back to one sample, sequenced in a study of T-cell memory formation after mild COVID-19. Via MiXCR, TCRdb re-called the 5' RACE reads, giving one row per CDR3 protein. The sample includes about 210,000 distinct CDR3 sequences, 8% to 11% of them seen just once. The sample comprised PBMCs or a T cell subset sorted from them (not recorded which). These receptors all come from a man between 18 and 29 years old who had mild COVID-19 (a few samples of this study predate the infection). Cell type and time point are not known.

The sample holds a few counts of this clonotype. The rearrangement uses TRBV12-3 or TRBV12-4 and TRBJ1-4; D uncertain. Trimming cost V 6 bases and J 10 bases, with 9 bases left between them. There are 11 residues in the CDR3. CDR3 residues: CASRWTGKLFF. CDR3 DNA sequence: TGTGCCAGCAGATGGACGGGAAAACTGTTTTTT.

V is TRBV6-5 and J is TRBJ2-5; 9 bases line up with TRBD2. After removal of 7 bases from V and 5 bases from J, the junction contained 8 bases not matched to a gene. From germline, CDR1 is MNHEY and CDR2 SVGAGI. The CDR3 spans 14 residues. Here the CDR3 DNA reads TGTGCCAGCAAAAGGGGACTAGCTTTCGAGACCCAGTACTTC. This encodes CASKRGLAFETQYF.

This clonotype appeared a few times. CDR3 DNA: TGTGCCAGCAGTTACGTGGGCGACTCCTACGAGCAGTACTTC. This gives the protein CASSYVGDSYEQYF. J is TRBJ2-7 and V is TRBV7-2; the D is unclear. The CDR3 is 14 amino acids. V was cut by 6 bases and J by 0 bases, with 12 bases left in between. Looked up from germline, CDR1 is SGHTA and CDR2 is FQGNSA.

The V call is TRBV10-3, the J call TRBJ1-2, with TRBD1 matching 10 bases. This CDR3 comprises 15 residues. The germline V gene encodes CDR1 ENHRY and CDR2 SYGVKD. Trimming at V came to 9 bases and at J to 3 bases, leaving 10 bases not matched to a gene. The CDR3 here is CAIRDRGFDDYGYTF. CDR3 coding DNA: TGTGCCATTCGGGACAGGGGTTTTGATGACTATGGCTACACCTTC.

This clonotype was picked up a small number of times. The CDR3 nucleotides are TGTGCCAGCAGCTCACCGGGACAGCACCAAGAGACCCAGTACTTC. It codes for CASSSPGQHQETQYF. The rearrangement uses TRBV5-6 and TRBJ2-5, with 7 bases matching TRBD1. The germline gives CDR1 SGHDT, CDR2 YYEEEE. The CDR3 extends over 15 amino acids. The ends lost 3 bases at V and 0 bases at J; junction bases unmatched: 5. Together with reference TRBV5-6 and TRBJ2-5, the CDR3 gives the full variable domain: DAGVTQSPTHLIKTRGQQVTLRCSPKSGHDTVSWYQQALGQGPQFIFQYYEEEERQRGNFPDRFSGHQFPNYSSELNVNALLLGDSALYLCASSSPGQHQETQYFGPGTRLLVL.